Below, 20 T cell receptor beta chains from the same sample are listed, as sequenced in a study of blood T cell repertoires in COVID-19. TCRdb's copy holds only in-frame clones and misses some; the assay was immunoSEQ multiplex PCR. This sample has around 83,000 clones, with just over 85% found just once. Material: peripheral blood. The receptors were gathered from a man over 45 with active or convalescent COVID-19.

V is TRBV2 and J is TRBJ1-5; 10 bases fit TRBD1. The CDR3 extends over 16 amino acids. CDR1 is SNHLY and CDR2 is FYNNEI in the germline V gene. With 8 bases clipped from V and 8 bases from J, the junction kept 15 bases outside the gene matches. CDR3 region: CASGGRDRGPREPQHF. The CDR3 DNA sequence: TGTGCCAGCGGGGGCCGGGACAGGGGACCCCGGGAGCCCCAGCATTTT.

This chain connects TRBV6-1 to TRBJ1-3, with D maybe TRBD1 (6 bases). CDR1 and CDR2 from the germline V gene are MNHNS and SASEGT. The V gene lost 0 bases and the J gene lost 3 bases, with 12 bases spanning the gap. The CDR3 totals 16 residues. The DNA for the CDR3 is TGTGCCAGCAGTGAAGCGCCGGGGGGCGGTGGAAACACCATATATTTT. It encodes CASSEAPGGGGNTIYF.

The chain has TRBV5-1 and TRBJ2-4; a weak D match, TRBD1 (7 bases). The CDR3 loop spans 17 amino acids. Deletions cut 1 base from V and 4 bases from J, with 18 bases between. Per the germline V gene, CDR1 is SGHRS and CDR2 is YFSETQ. The CDR3 region has the DNA TGCGCCAGCAGCTTGCTCCCAGGGGGAGCGGGTAAAAACATTCAGTACTTC. Protein: CASSLLPGGAGKNIQYF.

V is TRBV7-9 and J is TRBJ2-7; 7 nucleotides line up with TRBD1. Trimming took 1 base from V and 7 from J; bases not matched to a gene: 10. The CDR3 sequence is 15 residues long. Per germline, CDR1 SEHNR and CDR2 FQNEAQ (reference sequence). This chain's CDR3 is CASSLGTGDLGEQYF. The CDR3 DNA sequence: TGTGCCAGCAGCTTAGGAACAGGGGATTTGGGGGAGCAGTACTTC.

This clone was seen just once. The V call is TRBV5-1, the J call TRBJ2-3, with 7 bases identical to TRBD1. Per the germline V gene, CDR1 is SGHRS and CDR2 is YFSETQ. The CDR3 is 15 amino acids. The trim removed 0 bases at V and 5 bases at J, leaving 6 bases unmatched. For the CDR3, the DNA is TGCGCCAGCAGCTTGGCGGGGACAGCAGGAGATACGCAGTATTTT. Translated: CASSLAGTAGDTQYF.

The V call is TRBV12-5, the J call TRBJ2-3, with 8 bases aligning to TRBD2. Germline values: CDR1 LGHNT, CDR2 FRNRAP. J lost 1 base, V lost 7 bases, and 4 bases had no gene match. The CDR3 is 14 residues long. The CDR3 loop reads CASALTSGTDTQYF. CDR3 in DNA: TGTGCTAGTGCCCTGACTAGCGGCACAGATACGCAGTATTTT.

The chain couples TRBV25-1 to TRBJ2-3, with D maybe TRBD2 (5 bases). V was cut by 10 bases and J by 3 bases, with 14 bases left in between. Germline V gene lookup returns CDR1 MGHDK and CDR2 SYGVNS. This CDR3 region has 13 residues. The CDR3 reads CATTLTGTDTQYF. The CDR3 DNA reads as TGTGCCACCACACTTACGGGGACAGATACGCAGTATTTT.

The rearrangement uses TRBV2 and TRBJ2-2, with D tentatively TRBD1 (5 bases). The germline V gene has CDR1 SNHLY and CDR2 FYNNEI. V shed 0 bases and J shed 3 bases, with 5 bases lying between them. The CDR3 has 14 amino acids. CDR3 bases: TGTGCCAGCAGTGAAGCCAGGGACACCGGGGAGCTGTTTTTT. Protein sequence: CASSEARDTGELFF.

This clone has more than one count but fewer than ten. The gene calls are TRBV25-1 and TRBJ2-1, with TRBD2 matching over 14 bases. The V segment lost 6 bases and the J segment 9 bases; nucleotides outside the gene matches: 7. There are 15 residues in the CDR3. Looked up from germline, CDR1 is MGHDK and CDR2 is SYGVNS. The CDR3: CASSPGLAGVGEQFF. CDR3 nucleotide sequence: TGTGCCAGCAGCCCGGGACTAGCGGGAGTTGGTGAGCAGTTCTTC.

The CDR3 loop reads CASTLQEQGGSPLHF. In nucleotides, the CDR3 is TGTGCCAGCACCCTACAGGAGCAGGGTGGTTCACCCCTCCACTTT. The chain couples TRBV6-1 to TRBJ1-6, with D perhaps TRBD1 (5 bases). The CDR3 covers 15 residues. Germline loops: CDR1 MNHNS, CDR2 SASEGT. V lost 7 bases, J lost 9 bases, and 19 bases lay in between.

This clone was picked up one time. This chain connects TRBV29-1 to TRBJ2-1; 10 nucleotides line up with TRBD2. Germline loops: CDR1 SQVTM, CDR2 ANQGSEA. V lost 1 base to trimming and J lost 8 bases; unmatched junction nucleotides: 8. CDR3 length: 15 amino acids. CDR3: CSVEGPLAGMYEQFF. The CDR3 DNA sequence: TGCAGCGTTGAAGGCCCACTAGCGGGGATGTATGAGCAGTTCTTC.

J is TRBJ1-6 and V is TRBV6-5, with D maybe TRBD1 (6 bases). V was clipped by 6 bases and J by 10 bases, with 16 bases between them. This CDR3 region has 14 residues. The germline V gene encodes CDR1 MNHEY and CDR2 SVGAGI. CDR3 in DNA: TGTGCCAGCAGGCCCCGGACAGTGGGATCACCCCTCCACTTT. This sequence encodes CASRPRTVGSPLHF.

The chain has TRBV5-1 and TRBJ1-1; 7 bases are shared with TRBD1. CDR3 length: 16 amino acids. J lost 1 base, V lost 1 base, and 7 bases had no gene match. Germline V gene data show CDR1 as SGHRS and CDR2 as YFSETQ. The CDR3 spells CASSLQGGARNTEAFF. The CDR3 nucleotides are TGCGCCAGCAGCTTGCAAGGGGGCGCGAGGAACACTGAAGCTTTCTTT.

V is TRBV19 and J is TRBJ2-7; 8 bases map to TRBD1. CDR1 is LNHDA and CDR2 is SQIVND in the germline V gene (reference sequence). The V segment lost 5 bases and the J segment 1 base; nucleotides outside the gene matches: 4. This CDR3 contains 14 residues. CDR3 residues: CASSQGDRSYEQYF. CDR3 bases: TGTGCCAGTAGTCAAGGGGACAGGTCCTACGAGCAGTACTTC.

This sequence joins TRBV7-2 and TRBJ2-2; D not certain. Germline lookup yields CDR1 SGHTA and CDR2 FQGNSA. CDR3 length equals 14 residues. Between the trimmed V and J ends, which lost 1 base and 6 bases, there was a span of 9 bases. CDR3 coding DNA: TGTGCCAGCAGCTTAGATCTCAGTTCCGGGGAGCTGTTTTTT. It is translated as CASSLDLSSGELFF.

The chain carries TRBV21-1 and TRBJ2-1; TRBD2, the D gene given by the table, was not confirmed from the DNA. TRBV21-1 is assigned pseudogene status. This CDR3 has 14 amino acids. CDR3 region: CASSSPAGYNEQFF. CDR3 DNA sequence: TGTGCCAGCAGCAGTCCTGCGGGGTACAATGAGCAGTTCTTC.

This clone was detected only once. V gene TRBV20-1 combines with J gene TRBJ2-1; D is perhaps TRBD2 (6 bases). This CDR3 comprises 13 residues. Trimming took off 3 bases at V and 8 bases at J, with 14 bases between the two ends. Germline V gene lookup returns CDR1 DFQATT and CDR2 SNEGSKA (reference sequence). The CDR3 coding sequence is TGCAGTGCTAGTGGACTACTCGTCGATGAGCAGTTCTTC. This sequence encodes CSASGLLVDEQFF.

This chain connects TRBV27 to TRBJ2-7; D gene ambiguous. CDR3 length equals 14 residues. Germline values: CDR1 MNHEY, CDR2 SMNVEV (reference sequence). V shed 6 bases and J shed 3 bases, with 15 bases lying between them. The CDR3 DNA sequence: TGTGCCAGCAGCCGCCAGGCCCCCAACTACGAGCAGTACTTC. Protein: CASSRQAPNYEQYF.

The chain uses TRBV10-3 and TRBJ2-3; D possibly corresponds to TRBD1 (6 bases). There are 17 residues in the CDR3. CDR1 is ENHRY and CDR2 is SYGVKD in the germline V gene. Deletions cut 3 bases from V and 0 bases from J, with 16 bases between. The CDR3 reads CAISEYDQGRSTDTQYF. The CDR3 nucleotides are TGTGCCATCAGTGAATACGATCAGGGGCGAAGCACAGATACGCAGTATTTT.

The rearrangement joins TRBV18 to TRBJ2-7; tentative D call: TRBD1 (6 bases). CDR3 size: 13 residues. CDR1 is KGHSH, CDR2 LQKENI, per germline. The V gene lost 5 bases and the J gene lost 6 bases, with 14 bases spanning the gap. CDR3 residues: CASSDFRTVEQYF. CDR3 in DNA: TGTGCCAGCTCAGATTTTAGGACAGTCGAGCAGTACTTC.